This TCR beta chain derives from a study of spatial heterogeneity in lung cancer. The time point was: blood at routine non-recurrence follow-up after resection. Material for sequencing was whole RNA from tumor, nontumor lung or frozen PBMC, left unsorted. Each TCR cDNA molecule carried a unique molecular identifier. TCRdb re-derived calls from the 5' RACE reads in MiXCR, one entry per CDR3 protein. In the table there are around 15,000 distinct CDR3 sequences, about 18% of which are singletons. CDR1 is SGHTS and CDR2 is YDEGEE in the germline V gene. This CDR3 is built from 13 residues. Trimming shortened V by 4 bases and J by 7 bases, and 14 bases separated the two germline ends. The sample holds many counts of this clonotype.

The chain recombines TRBV5-8 with TRBJ1-2, with D maybe TRBD1 (6 bases). Sequencing was performed on PBMCs, taken at follow-up. This clonotype was sampled from a male donor with early-stage non-small cell lung cancer. DNA for the CDR3: TGTGCCAGCAGCCCGAGGGGGGCCTTTGGCTACACCTTC. It encodes CASSPRGAFGYTF.